The present T cell receptor (beta chain) was sequenced within a study of blood T cell repertoires in COVID-19. Study context: Sample material is recorded as cDNA or gDNA derived from T cells, B-cell-depleted T cells, or PBMCs.

Trimming at V came to 10 bases and at J to 8 bases, leaving 7 bases not matched to a gene. CDR3 length equals 14 residues. CDR1 and CDR2 from the germline V gene are ENHRY and SYGVKD. Repertoires were generated with immunoSEQ multiplex PCR, while TCRdb's copy carries only in-frame clones and drops some. The repertoire holds 55,000 to 80,000 clones, with around 87% as singletons. The TCR originated in a woman between 55 and 75 years old with acute or convalescent COVID-19. Sequencing was done on a sample of peripheral blood. The rearrangement links TRBV10-3 to TRBJ2-1; 14 nucleotides align to TRBD2. The CDR3 is CATLGLAGEDEQFF. The CDR3 region has the DNA TGTGCCACCCTGGGACTAGCGGGAGAAGATGAGCAGTTCTTC.